This T cell receptor (beta chain) comes out of a study of blood T cells in healthy people across ages. Whole-study findings and limits: Naive CD4+ cell counts and diversity both ran higher in long-lived than in aged donors.

Primers used in a second PCR of about 7 to 12 cycles were a sample-barcoded 5' primer and a J-beta primer mix. Each cDNA molecule, via a template-switch adaptor with 12 random nucleotides, was tagged. MiXCR was run by TCRdb on the 5' RACE reads, yielding one entry per CDR3 protein. The data contain around 750,000 distinct CDR3 sequences, 50% to 65% of them singletons. The germline CDR1 and CDR2 sequences are LGHDT and YNNKEL (reference sequence). J was trimmed by 2 bases and V by 3 bases; bases with no gene match: 13. There are 18 residues in the CDR3. About this clonotype: Antigen specificity is unknown.

Sample: blood. The rearrangement uses TRBV3-1 and TRBJ2-5; 9 positions match TRBD2. This sequence originates from a man older than 75 in good health. CDR3 loop: CASSQRLGTSPKQETQYF. CDR3 in DNA: TGTGCCAGCAGCCAGAGGCTCGGGACTAGCCCGAAACAAGAGACCCAGTACTTC.